The 30 T cell receptor beta chains below all came from one sample that was sequenced in a study of T cell repertoires in cytomegalovirus infection. TCRdb used MiXCR to reprocess the reads, holding one entry per CDR3 protein. Among 450,000 to 650,000 distinct CDR3 sequences listed, 26% were seen once. Sequenced input: PBMCs. These receptor sequences come from a human donor in good health (CMV status not recorded). Some clones in this sample may be carry-over from other donors' samples.

This clonotype was detected many times. The chain carries TRBV7-2 and TRBJ1-3; 8 bases agree with TRBD1. Trimming cost V 5 bases and J 0 bases; bases outside gene matches: 6. CDR1 is SGHTA, CDR2 FQGNSA, per germline. The CDR3 is 16 amino acids. CDR3 DNA: TGTGCCAGCAGCCCAAGGGACAGGAGCTCTGGAAACACCATATATTTT. It yields the protein CASSPRDRSSGNTIYF.

This clonotype came up a few times. The chain has TRBV6-1 and TRBJ2-7; D might be TRBD1 or TRBD2, each matching 5 bases. Germline CDR1 and CDR2: MNHNS and SASEGT. With 6 bases removed from V and 7 bases from J, the gap between germline ends came to 22 bases. The CDR3 extends over 15 amino acids. The CDR3 reads CASSPATQASGEQYF. The DNA for the CDR3 is TGTGCCAGCAGCCCAGCTACACAGGCCTCGGGGGAGCAGTACTTC.

This clonotype has a handful of counts. The chain recombines TRBV6-2 or TRBV6-3 with TRBJ2-7, with 13 bases identical to TRBD2. Germline V lookup: CDR1 MNHEY, CDR2 SVGEGT. Trimming took 6 bases from V and 4 from J; bases not matched to a gene: 3. There are 14 residues in the CDR3. The CDR3 reads CASSGLAGVYEQYV. The CDR3 bases are TGTGCCAGCAGCGGACTAGCGGGAGTATACGAGCAGTACGTC.

The J gene is TRBJ2-5, the V gene TRBV6-2 or TRBV6-3; 7 nucleotides align to TRBD1. The germline V gene encodes CDR1 MNHEY and CDR2 SVGEGT. V lost 6 bases and J lost 1; bases outside the gene matches: 5. The CDR3 runs to 14 residues. CDR3 residues: CASSRRTGQETQYF. In nucleotides, the CDR3 is TGTGCCAGCAGCCGTCGGACAGGCCAAGAGACCCAGTACTTC.

This clonotype was recorded many times. The V and J genes are TRBV7-2 and TRBJ2-1, with D possibly being TRBD2 (6 bases). Trimming cost V 5 bases and J 10 bases, with 12 bases left between them. The CDR3 totals 12 residues. Looked up from germline, CDR1 is SGHTA and CDR2 is FQGNSA. This CDR3 reads CASSPLGLEQFF. CDR3 coding DNA: TGTGCCAGCAGCCCCTTGGGACTCGAGCAGTTCTTC.

V usage is TRBV14 and J usage is TRBJ2-2; TRBD1 or TRBD2 may be the D gene (5 bases each). The V gene's germline CDR1 is SGHDN and CDR2 FVKESK. V was trimmed by 0 bases and J by 6 bases, leaving 23 bases between them. This CDR3 is 19 amino acids long. The CDR3 DNA reads TGTGCCAGCAGCCAAGAGGGACCCCAAACAGCTCACGGGGCCGGGGAGCTGTTTTTT. Protein: CASSQEGPQTAHGAGELFF.

The chain employs TRBV2 and TRBJ2-1, with 11 positions matching TRBD2. Germline-derived CDR1 and CDR2 are SNHLY and FYNNEI. Germline trimming cut 4 bases from V and 3 bases from J; bases unmatched to any gene: 5. CDR3 length equals 16 residues. CDR3: CASSVGTSGDYNEQFF. CDR3 DNA: TGTGCCAGCAGTGTAGGGACTAGCGGAGACTACAATGAGCAGTTCTTC.

A few counts support this clonotype. The genes are TRBV7-2 and TRBJ2-1; possibly TRBD2 for D (6 bases). Germline V lookup: CDR1 SGHTA, CDR2 FQGNSA. V lost 4 bases and J 2 bases, leaving 21 bases between the germline ends. The CDR3 has 18 residues. The CDR3 bases are TGTGCCAGCAGCTGGATAACTCTTCCTAGCGCAACCTACAATGAGCAGTTCTTC. It is translated as CASSWITLPSATYNEQFF.

This clonotype was detected a few times. As DNA, the CDR3 is TGTGCCAGCAGTTACTCGGGAAGGATGAACACTGAAGCTTTCTTT. This gives the protein CASSYSGRMNTEAFF. The V call is TRBV6-5, the J call TRBJ1-1, with D unresolved. This CDR3 is built from 15 residues. Germline values: CDR1 MNHEY, CDR2 SVGAGI. Trimming pared 0 bases from V and 0 bases from J, leaving 8 bases between.

This chain uses TRBV12-3 or TRBV12-4 with TRBJ2-5, with D perhaps TRBD2 (5 bases). V was trimmed by 3 bases and J by 4 bases, leaving 15 bases between them. The CDR3 runs 15 residues. The CDR3 sequence is CASSFITVGRETQYF. CDR3 DNA sequence: TGTGCCAGCAGTTTTATCACAGTGGGGAGAGAGACCCAGTACTTC.

This clonotype was observed a few times. The chain combines TRBV7-2 with TRBJ2-1; D is undetermined. Germline assignment: CDR1 SGHTA and CDR2 FQGNSA. V gave up 5 bases and J gave up 7 bases, with 9 bases separating them. The CDR3 totals 12 residues. The CDR3 here is CASSPSQNEQFF. CDR3 in DNA: TGTGCCAGCAGCCCGTCCCAGAATGAGCAGTTCTTC.

This clonotype occurred a few times. This rearrangement joins TRBV7-2 to TRBJ1-1; D is possibly TRBD1 (6 bases). The V and J ends lost 4 bases and 5 bases respectively, with 17 bases between them. Per the germline V gene, CDR1 is SGHTA and CDR2 is FQGNSA. The CDR3 totals 15 residues. The CDR3 DNA reads as TGTGCCAGCAGCTCTCAAACGGGGGCGAGGACTGAAGCTTTCTTT. Translated, it gives CASSSQTGARTEAFF. The variable domain in full, with the rest retrieved from reference TRBV7-2 and TRBJ1-1, is GAGVSQSPSNKVTEKGKDVELRCDPISGHTALYWYRQSLGQGLEFLIYFQGNSAPDKSGLPSDRFSAERTGGSVSTLTIQRTQQEDSAVYLCASSSQTGARTEAFFGQGTRLTVV.

As DNA, the CDR3 is TGCGCCAGCAGCCAAGATATAGCGAACACCGGGGAGCTGTTTTTT. It yields the protein CASSQDIANTGELFF. The J gene is TRBJ2-2, the V gene TRBV4-1; D remains unclear. Trimming took off 0 bases at V and 0 bases at J, with 5 bases between the two ends. The CDR3 spans 15 residues. Germline CDR1 MGHRA, CDR2 YSYEKL.

This clonotype was observed a handful of times. The chain is built from TRBV6-2 or TRBV6-3 and TRBJ1-5, with 9 bases that match TRBD1. The CDR3 is made up of 14 amino acids. Germline V gene data show CDR1 as MNHEY and CDR2 as SVGEGT. Trimming at V came to 7 bases and at J to 6 bases, leaving 7 bases not matched to a gene. Written as DNA, the CDR3 is TGTGCCAGCACCCGGGACAGGGTAGCTCAGCCCCAGCATTTT. This gives the protein CASTRDRVAQPQHF.

This clonotype was observed a few times. The chain links TRBV29-1 to TRBJ1-1; TRBD1 might be the D (6 bases). CDR3 length equals 15 residues. The V and J ends lost 4 bases and 4 bases respectively, with 19 bases between them. CDR1 and CDR2 (germline): SQVTM, ANQGSEA. Written as DNA, the CDR3 is TGCAGCGTTGTAAAGTCTCCCGGAGGGGGCACTGAAGCTTTCTTT. Translation gives CSVVKSPGGGTEAFF. The full variable domain, in which reference TRBV29-1 and TRBJ1-1 provide the parts outside the CDR3, is SAVISQKPSRDICQRGTSLTIQCQVDSQVTMMFWYRQQPGQSLTLIATANQGSEATYESGFVIDKFPISRPNLTFSTLTVSNMSPEDSSIYLCSVVKSPGGGTEAFFGQGTRLTVV.

The chain employs TRBV20-1 and TRBJ2-7; 10 positions agree with TRBD1. With V trimmed by 0 bases and J by 4 bases, 9 bases remained unmatched. Per germline, CDR1 DFQATT and CDR2 SNEGSKA (reference sequence). The CDR3 is 16 amino acids. CDR3 coding DNA: TGCAGTGCTAGAGATTTCCCGGGGACAGGGGCGTACGAGCAGTACTTC. Residues: CSARDFPGTGAYEQYF.

This rearrangement joins TRBV20-1 to TRBJ1-5; unclear D gene. The germline CDR1 and CDR2 sequences are DFQATT and SNEGSKA (reference sequence). The CDR3 runs to 13 residues. V was shortened by 3 bases and J by 3 bases, with 9 bases between the two germline ends. CDR3 sequence: CSASPRYNQPQHF. The CDR3 coding sequence is TGCAGTGCTAGCCCAAGGTACAATCAGCCCCAGCATTTT.

This chain connects TRBV30 to TRBJ1-6; 8 positions agree with TRBD1. CDR1 is GTSNPN and CDR2 is SVGIG in the germline V gene (reference sequence). Trimming took 2 bases from V and 6 from J; bases not matched to a gene: 9. This CDR3 comprises 16 residues. CDR3 residues: CAWSFGQGAGNSPLHF. The CDR3 DNA reads as TGTGCCTGGAGTTTTGGACAGGGCGCGGGTAATTCACCCCTCCACTTT.

There are a few counts of this clonotype. V and J are TRBV9 and TRBJ2-3; D call uncertain. CDR1 and CDR2 (germline): SGDLS, YYNGEE. Trimming removed 7 bases at V and 5 bases at J, with 11 bases between. CDR3 length equals 12 residues. This CDR3 reads CASGLTGDTQYF. In nucleotides, the CDR3 is TGTGCCAGCGGGCTTACGGGAGATACGCAGTATTTT.

The genes are TRBV6-2 or TRBV6-3 and TRBJ1-5; D is unclear. This CDR3 spans 15 amino acids. CDR1 and CDR2 (germline): MNHEY, SVGEGT. Trimming left V 7 bases short and J 5 bases short, with 18 bases between. This chain's CDR3 is CASTSGRFLYQPQHF. The CDR3 DNA sequence: TGTGCCAGCACCTCCGGCCGCTTTCTTTATCAGCCCCAGCATTTT.

The chain has TRBV18 and TRBJ2-5, with D unclear. The CDR3 sequence is 13 residues long. Germline loops: CDR1 KGHSH, CDR2 LQKENI. Trimming shortened V by 3 bases and J by 1 base, and 6 bases separated the two germline ends. In DNA form, the CDR3 reads TGTGCCAGCTCACCGAATCCCCAAGAGACCCAGTACTTC. Protein sequence: CASSPNPQETQYF. Full variable domain (outside the CDR3, taken from reference TRBV18 and TRBJ2-5): NAGVMQNPRHLVRRRGQEARLRCSPMKGHSHVYWYRQLPEEGLKFMVYLQKENIIDESGMPKERFSAEFPKEGPSILRIQQVVRGDSAAYFCASSPNPQETQYFGPGTRLLVL.

The chain couples TRBV12-3 or TRBV12-4 to TRBJ2-7; 9 bases are a match to TRBD1. The V gene end was trimmed by 8 bases and the J gene end by 3 bases; junction bases not matched to a gene: 2. This CDR3 has 12 amino acids. The CDR3 reads CASRQGVYEQYF. In DNA, the CDR3 is TGTGCCAGCCGACAGGGGGTCTACGAGCAGTACTTC.

The chain couples TRBV7-6 to TRBJ2-1; unclear D gene. Trimming shortened V by 5 bases and J by 4 bases, and 15 bases separated the two germline ends. Germline V lookup: CDR1 SGHVS, CDR2 FNYEAQ. The CDR3 spans 15 residues. The DNA of the CDR3 is TGTGCCAGCAGCCCCCGGTCTATTGGTTACAATGAGCAGTTCTTC. It encodes CASSPRSIGYNEQFF.

V and J are TRBV6-5 and TRBJ2-3; 10 nucleotides align to TRBD2. Per germline, CDR1 MNHEY and CDR2 SVGAGI. The CDR3 runs 16 residues. V shed 7 bases and J 1 base; nucleotides not matched to a gene: 8. Here the CDR3 DNA reads TGTGCCAGCAAAAGCGGGAGGGTCGTCGGCACAGATACGCAGTATTTT. It specifies CASKSGRVVGTDTQYF.

This chain connects TRBV29-1 to TRBJ2-1; D not certain. This CDR3 is 15 amino acids long. V lost 3 bases and J lost 0, with 12 bases in between. Germline CDR1 SQVTM, CDR2 ANQGSEA. The CDR3 bases are TGCAGCGTTGAGGGCAGCCCAAGCTCCTACAATGAGCAGTTCTTC. Translated, it gives CSVEGSPSSYNEQFF.

This clonotype was observed many times. The rearrangement uses TRBV7-9 and TRBJ2-1; D perhaps matches TRBD2 (5 bases). V was shortened by 5 bases and J by 6 bases, with 17 bases between the two germline ends. Germline V gives CDR1 SEHNR, CDR2 FQNEAQ (reference sequence). The CDR3 consists of 15 residues. The CDR3 sequence: CASSLLTSEGNEQFF. The CDR3, as DNA: TGTGCCAGCAGCCTTCTGACTTCTGAGGGCAATGAGCAGTTCTTC.

V and J are TRBV27 and TRBJ2-1, with D uncertain. The germline CDR1 and CDR2 sequences are MNHEY and SMNVEV (reference sequence). CDR3 length equals 15 residues. The V end lost 4 bases, the J end lost 0 bases, and 10 bases lay between the germline ends. CDR3 in DNA: TGTGCCAGCAGTTGGGTGCTCAGCTCCTACAATGAGCAGTTCTTC. Its protein product is CASSWVLSSYNEQFF.

This clonotype was recorded only once. The genes are TRBV20-1 and TRBJ2-7; D gene unclear. Per germline, CDR1 DFQATT and CDR2 SNEGSKA (reference sequence). Trimming removed 7 bases from V and 7 bases from J, with 20 bases in between. The CDR3 covers 13 residues. The CDR3 region is CSDPPTVLREQYV. The CDR3 coding sequence is TGCAGTGACCCACCGACTGTTCTAAGGGAGCAGTACGTC.

J is TRBJ1-4 and V is TRBV18, with no clear D. The CDR3 loop spans 13 amino acids. V was trimmed by 4 bases and J by 0 bases, leaving 3 bases between them. Germline assignment: CDR1 KGHSH and CDR2 LQKENI. CDR3 sequence (DNA): TGTGCCAGCTCACAACCAACTAATGAAAAACTGTTTTTT. As protein: CASSQPTNEKLFF.

This clonotype was seen many times. The chain has TRBV7-2 and TRBJ2-7; 10 bases are shared with TRBD1. The CDR3 spans 16 residues. V dropped 4 bases and J dropped 4; count of bases not matched to a gene: 10. Germline assignment: CDR1 SGHTA and CDR2 FQGNSA. CDR3 amino acids: CASSSQRTGGRYEQYF. DNA for the CDR3: TGTGCCAGCAGCTCCCAAAGGACAGGGGGTCGGTACGAGCAGTACTTC.